A selection of T cell receptor beta chains follows, all from one sample in a study of PD-1 blockade in classical Hodgkin lymphoma. Profiling relied on immunoSEQ multiplex PCR, and the TCRdb table lists in-frame clones only, not all of them. The table lists approximately 98,000 clones, nearly 90% of them singletons, with about 20% in the top ten. Material: peripheral blood mononuclear cells (PBMCs), obtained before the second cycle of nivolumab. The receptors here all came from a human donor with classical Hodgkin lymphoma. CDR3s include the opening cysteine and the closing phenylalanine or tryptophan. Fields, in order: D gene, clone size, J gene, V gene, CDR3 DNA, CDR3 protein. The D gene is left open where the match is weak. Only some rows state a clone size, as once, few, many or a class for expanded clones.

>TRBD1|-|TRBJ2-7|TRBV7-2
TGTGCCAGCAGCCCGGACAGGGAGGACGAGCAGTACTTC
CASSPDREDEQYF
>-|-|TRBJ2-3|TRBV10-2
TGCGCCAGCAGCTGGAACCCCGGGATTCGAGGCACAGATACGCAGTATTTT
CASSWNPGIRGTDTQYF
>TRBD1|-|TRBJ1-5|TRBV28
TGTGCCAGCAATCCGACAGGGACGGATCAGCCCCAGCATTTT
CASNPTGTDQPQHF
>-|-|TRBJ1-1|TRBV4-3
TGCGCCAGCAGCCGTCCGGGCCTGGTCGGGACTGAAGCTTTCTTT
CASSRPGLVGTEAFF
>-|-|TRBJ1-5|TRBV2
TGTGCCAGTAAAAGGGGGGGGCTTAATGCCCAGCATTTT
CASKRGGLNAQHF
>-|-|TRBJ1-3|TRBV9
TGTGCCAGCAGCGTAGATCAGGGGTTGGGGCCTGGAAACACCATATATTTT
CASSVDQGLGPGNTIYF
>-|few|TRBJ1-1|TRBV28
TGTGCCAGCAGTTCTCCGGCGAACACTGAAGCTTTCTTT
CASSSPANTEAFF
>TRBD2|-|TRBJ2-3|TRBV2
TGTGCCAGCGATGGGGGGGTCCTAGCGGGTGAGCCTAGCACAGATACGCAGTATTTT
CASDGGVLAGEPSTDTQYF
>-|-|TRBJ2-2|TRBV19
TGTGCCAGCAAAGACCAGAACACCGGGGAGCTGTTTTTT
CASKDQNTGELFF
>-|few|TRBJ1-1|TRBV7-2
TGTGCCAGCAGCTTAGTCGGGAACACTGAAGCTTTCTTT
CASSLVGNTEAFF
>-|-|TRBJ2-7|TRBV29-1
TGCAGCGTCGCCAGGACAGACTACGAGCAGTACTTC
CSVARTDYEQYF
>-|-|TRBJ2-2|TRBV14
TGTGCCAGCAGCCCGAGGGTGTCCGGGGAGCTGTTTTTT
CASSPRVSGELFF
>-|-|TRBJ1-3|TRBV7-9
TGTGCCAGCAGCTCCCTCCAGGGAGACCCATCTGGAAACACCATATATTTT
CASSSLQGDPSGNTIYF
>TRBD2|-|TRBJ2-7|TRBV7-9
TGTGCCAGTACCGGAAGCGGGAGCCCCTACTACGAGCAGTACTTC
CASTGSGSPYYEQYF
>-|-|TRBJ2-7|TRBV7-2
TGTGCCAGCAGCTTAGCGGGGGGCGCGGAGGAGGTGCAGTACTTC
CASSLAGGAEEVQYF
>TRBD2|-|TRBJ2-5|TRBV4-1
TGCGCCAGCAGCCTACCCGGGGGGAGGCACCAAGAGACCCAGTACTTC
CASSLPGGRHQETQYF
>TRBD1|-|TRBJ2-7|TRBV4-1
TGCGCCAGCAGCCAAGATGAATGGACAGGCCGGGTCGAGCAGTACTTC
CASSQDEWTGRVEQYF
>TRBD2|-|TRBJ2-3|TRBV5-1
TGCGCCAGCCGATCGCCGATAGAACGACTAGCGGGAGGCCATCGCACAGATACGCAGTATTTT
CASRSPIERLAGGHRTDTQYF
>-|-|TRBJ1-3|TRBV6-5
TGTGCCAGCAGTTACTCAGGTTTTAGAAGAAACACCATATATTTT
CASSYSGFRRNTIYF
>-|-|TRBJ2-7|TRBV6-6
TGTGCCAGCAGTTACTCAGGCGGAAGCTCCTACGAGCAGTACTTC
CASSYSGGSSYEQYF
>TRBD1|-|TRBJ2-4|TRBV10-1
TGCGCCAGCAGAAGGTACAGGGGGGAAGCCAAAAACATTCAGTACTTC
CASRRYRGEAKNIQYF
>-|-|TRBJ2-7|TRBV6-4
TGTGCCAGCAGTACGCGAGGGGGGCCGCCCTACGAGCAGTACTTC
CASSTRGGPPYEQYF
>-|-|TRBJ1-1|TRBV5-4
TGTGCCAGCAGCTTGCGGGGGCGAGATGAAGCTTTCTTT
CASSLRGRDEAFF
>TRBD2|-|TRBJ2-2|TRBV5-7
TGTGCCAGCAGCTTGTACTTACGGGGGGCCGGGGAGCTGTTTTTT
CASSLYLRGAGELFF
>-|-|TRBJ2-3|TRBV10-2
TGCGCCAGCAGTGTAGCGGCTAGCACAGATACGCAGTATTTT
CASSVAASTDTQYF
>-|-|TRBJ2-4|TRBV5-4
TGTGCCAGCCTATCCCTCGTTCGGAGGCGGAAAAACATTCAGTACTTC
CASLSLVRRRKNIQYF
>-|few|TRBJ1-2|TRBV19
TGTGCCAGTAGTATGTCACTCGATAACTATGGCTACACCTTC
CASSMSLDNYGYTF
>TRBD2|-|TRBJ2-7|TRBV27
TGTGCCAGCAGCCTACGACTAGCGGGAGGGCCATGGCAGTACTTC
CASSLRLAGGPWQYF
>-|once|TRBJ2-5|TRBV28
TGTGCCAGCAGTTTAGGAGGGGACAGTACGCAAGAGACCCAGTACTTC
CASSLGGDSTQETQYF
>-|-|TRBJ1-1|TRBV7-8
TGTGCCAGCAGCTTTAACAGGGACACTGAAGCTTTCTTT
CASSFNRDTEAFF
>TRBD2|-|TRBJ2-3|TRBV5-1
TGCGCCAGCAAAGCGGCTAGCGGGAGTAGAACAGATACGCAGTATTTT
CASKAASGSRTDTQYF
>-|-|TRBJ1-5|TRBV2
TGTGCCAGCAGTGAACGCAATCAGCCCCAGCATTTT
CASSERNQPQHF
>-|-|TRBJ1-1|TRBV6-5
TGTGCCAGCAGTTACTCGGGAGAAGGACGGAGGGCTGAAGCTTTCTTT
CASSYSGEGRRAEAFF
>-|-|TRBJ2-3|TRBV18
TGTGCCAGCTCACCACCGTCGGCCGCAGATACGCAGTATTTT
CASSPPSAADTQYF
>-|-|TRBJ1-1|TRBV4-3
TGCGCCAGCAGCCAAGACTGGCGGGGGGACACTGAAGCTTTCTTT
CASSQDWRGDTEAFF
>TRBD2|-|TRBJ2-7|TRBV4-1
TGCGCCAGCAGCCAAGGGGCGGGGGGACTACGCGAGCAGTACTTC
CASSQGAGGLREQYF
>TRBD1|-|TRBJ2-7|TRBV7-9
TGTGCCAGCAGCGACAGTACCTTCGACAGGGGGCGCGAGTACTTC
CASSDSTFDRGREYF
>-|-|TRBJ1-1|TRBV25-1
TGTGCCAGCAGTGACTCCTGGGGGGGGGTGACCACTGAAGCTTTCTTT
CASSDSWGGVTTEAFF
>-|-|TRBJ1-3|TRBV5-6
TGTGCCAGCAGCTTGGGTCTTGGGCGTGGAAACACCATATATTTT
CASSLGLGRGNTIYF
>TRBD2|-|TRBJ2-1|TRBV29-1
TGCAGCGTTGAGACTAGCCTCGATGAGCAGTTCTTC
CSVETSLDEQFF
>-|few|TRBJ1-5|TRBV19
TGTGCCAGTAGTCCGCGACAGCCCAATCAGCCCCAGCATTTT
CASSPRQPNQPQHF
>-|-|TRBJ2-7|TRBV5-1
TGCGCCAGTACCAGGGATGGACAAACCTACGAGCAGTACTTC
CASTRDGQTYEQYF
>-|-|TRBJ2-7|TRBV2
TGTGCCAGCATTAAGGACAGAGCGGGCTCCTACGAGCAGTACTTC
CASIKDRAGSYEQYF
>-|-|TRBJ2-3|TRBV7-9
TGTGCCAGCAGCTCCGCCACAGATACGCAGTATTTT
CASSSATDTQYF
>-|-|TRBJ2-4|TRBV19
TGTGCCAGTAGTATAGATAACCGCGGGGCCAAAAACATTCAGTACTTC
CASSIDNRGAKNIQYF
>TRBD1|-|TRBJ1-1|TRBV5-1
TGCGCCAGCAGCCTCTCGGGACAGGGCGCAGCTTTCTTT
CASSLSGQGAAFF
>-|-|TRBJ2-7|TRBV7-2
TGTGCCAGCAAGTTCACGGGTTTCTCCTACGAGCAGTACTTC
CASKFTGFSYEQYF
>-|-|TRBJ2-7|TRBV30
TGTGCCTGGACCCCCGGGTTTGCCGAGCAGTACTTC
CAWTPGFAEQYF
>-|-|TRBJ2-7|TRBV10-2
TGCGCCAGCAGGGCCCAGGCAGGAGTCCTCTACGAGCAGTACTTC
CASRAQAGVLYEQYF
>-|-|TRBJ1-1|TRBV7-9
TGTGCCAGCAGCCCGGGACGTACGATGAACACTGAAGCTTTCTTT
CASSPGRTMNTEAFF
>-|once|TRBJ1-2|TRBV27
TGTGCCAGCAGTTTAGCTTGGGGGTCGGGCGGCTACACCTTC
CASSLAWGSGGYTF
>-|few|TRBJ1-2|TRBV4-3
TGCGCCAGCAGCCACGGGAACAGGGCCGGCTACACCTTC
CASSHGNRAGYTF